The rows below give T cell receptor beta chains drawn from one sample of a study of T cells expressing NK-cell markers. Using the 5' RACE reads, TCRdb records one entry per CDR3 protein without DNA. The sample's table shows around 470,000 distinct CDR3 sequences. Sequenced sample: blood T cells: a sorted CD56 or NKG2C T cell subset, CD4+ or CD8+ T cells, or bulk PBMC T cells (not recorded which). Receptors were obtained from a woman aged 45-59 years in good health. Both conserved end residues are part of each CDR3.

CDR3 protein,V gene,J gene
CASSPTGYGAGELFF,TRBV11-2,TRBJ2-2
CASSYLPENQPQHF,TRBV6-5,TRBJ1-5
CATKDRAEYNEQFF,TRBV2,TRBJ2-1
CASSPDRGLSGNIQYF,TRBV6-5,TRBJ2-4
CASSPEETSTGELFF,TRBV4-1,TRBJ2-2
CASSQSSGRWETQYF,TRBV3-1,TRBJ2-5
CASSLIQGRGELFF,TRBV11-2,TRBJ2-2
CASNPRGANYGYTF,TRBV19,TRBJ1-2
CASSFAELGTGELFF,TRBV7-8,TRBJ2-2
CSAKRTNYGYTF,TRBV20-1,TRBJ1-2
CSVLRTGMNTEAFF,TRBV29-1,TRBJ1-1
CASSVSSGSPETQYF,TRBV9,TRBJ2-5
CASSLMASGTDTQYF,TRBV12-3/TRBV12-4,TRBJ2-3
CASSFSDRNQPQHF,TRBV28,TRBJ1-5
CASSPDSSYEQYF,TRBV18,TRBJ2-7
CASAGGNQPQHF,TRBV12-3/TRBV12-4,TRBJ1-5
CASALIGDQETQYF,TRBV6-4,TRBJ2-5
CASSSGTYEQYF,TRBV6-4,TRBJ2-7
CASSLSLQHNQPQHF,TRBV5-6,TRBJ1-5
CASSQDLAGARGGYTF,TRBV3-1,TRBJ1-2
CASSQGSRQYF,TRBV4-1,TRBJ2-5
CASSPLGTVPEQFF,TRBV11-2,TRBJ2-1
CSSRDSVVNEQFF,TRBV29-1,TRBJ2-1
CASSLAMGGTDTQYF,TRBV11-2,TRBJ2-3